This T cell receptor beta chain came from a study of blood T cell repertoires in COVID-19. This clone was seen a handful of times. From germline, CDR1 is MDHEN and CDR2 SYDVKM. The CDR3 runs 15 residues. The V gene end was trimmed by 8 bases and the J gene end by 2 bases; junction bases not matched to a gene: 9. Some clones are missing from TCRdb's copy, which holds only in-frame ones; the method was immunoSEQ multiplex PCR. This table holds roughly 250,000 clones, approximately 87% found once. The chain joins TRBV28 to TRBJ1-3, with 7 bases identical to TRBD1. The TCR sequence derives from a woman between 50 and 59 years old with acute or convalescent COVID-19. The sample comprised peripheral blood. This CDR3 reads CASLLGTAAGNTIYF. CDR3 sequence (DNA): TGTGCCAGCCTCCTTGGGACAGCTGCTGGAAACACCATATATTTT.